This T cell receptor (beta chain) was captured in a study of PD-1 blockade in classical Hodgkin lymphoma. Turning to this clone: Its antigen is unidentified.

This table comes from immunoSEQ multiplex PCR, and its TCRdb copy is limited to in-frame clones, with some not included. The sample has 30,000 or so clones; approximately 70% are singletons. The CDR3 runs 11 residues. Germline values: CDR1 MDHEN, CDR2 SYDVKM. V was clipped by 3 bases and J by 5 bases, with 4 bases between them. Broader study findings: Exclusion was the outcome for patients who began nivolumab under 1 year after ASCT.

Every patient relapsed after autologous stem cell transplantation, and brentuximab vedotin exposure varied. The patients, who had relapsed/refractory classical Hodgkin lymphoma, achieved best responses of complete response, partial response or progressive disease. This specimen was peripheral blood mononuclear cells (PBMCs), taken before the second cycle of nivolumab. The V and J genes are TRBV28 and TRBJ2-5, with unresolved D. The receptor comes from a human donor with classical Hodgkin lymphoma. The chain's CDR3 is CASSFAETQYF. The CDR3, as DNA: TGTGCCAGCAGTTTCGCGGAGACCCAGTACTTC.